This entry concerns a single T cell receptor (beta chain). The antigen is undetermined. It was with 60 Vbeta and 13 Jbeta primers that the PCR ran. Profiling relied on immunoSEQ multiplex PCR, and the TCRdb table lists in-frame clones only, not all of them. The sample carries more than 90,000 clones, approximately 68% recorded once. This record comes from a study of cytomegalovirus exposure and HLA in healthy donors. Study conclusions and caveats: In a later analysis, HLA-associated TCR beta chains were more clonally expanded than equally common others.

The sequencing input was PBMCs. This receptor was obtained from a boy aged 5-17 years in good health and CMV-seropositive.

The CDR3 loop is CASSVYDAGAQYF. In DNA, the CDR3 is TGTGCCAGCAGCGTATATGATGCCGGGGCCCAGTACTTC. The chain has TRBV9 and TRBJ2-5; perhaps TRBD2 as D (5 bases). This CDR3 is built from 13 residues. Deletions cut 1 base from V and 9 bases from J, with 13 bases between. Germline lookup yields CDR1 SGDLS and CDR2 YYNGEE. The full variable domain, with the rest looked up from reference TRBV9 and TRBJ2-5, is DSGVTQTPKHLITATGQRVTLRCSPRSGDLSVYWYQQSLDQGLQFLIQYYNGEERAKGNILERFSAQQFPDLHSELNLSSLELGDSALYFCASSVYDAGAQYFGPGTRLLVL.